A selection of T cell receptor beta chains follows, all from one sample in a study of T cells in Graves' hyperthyroidism and ophthalmopathy. A single record per CDR3 protein comes from TCRdb applying MiXCR to the multiplex PCR reads. In the table there are around 520,000 distinct CDR3 sequences, around 15% of which are singletons. What was sequenced was blood. The receptor set was obtained from a woman aged 40-49 years with Graves' hyperthyroidism. The CDR3 runs from the conserved cysteine through the conserved F or W.

v_gene	len	j_gene	CDR3aa
TRBV2	14	TRBJ2-6	CASSETSGANVLTF
TRBV20-1	14	TRBJ2-7	CSASSGRMGTEQYF
TRBV5-4	13	TRBJ2-3	CASRDRGTDTQYF
TRBV20-1	13	TRBJ2-1	CSTHRQGYNEQFF
TRBV30	17	TRBJ2-1	CAWLGSSGSRSYNEQFF
TRBV20-1	14	TRBJ2-3	CSEYTGQGTDTQYF
TRBV2	15	TRBJ2-7	CASSEDLAPRYEQYF
TRBV6-1	13	TRBJ2-2	CASRPSLAGELFF
TRBV5-1	15	TRBJ2-3	CASSFGDRGPDTQYF
TRBV5-6	13	TRBJ2-3	CASSFTGEDTQYF
TRBV7-9	16	TRBJ2-3	CASSFWLAESTDTQYF
TRBV5-1	14	TRBJ2-3	CASSLETRTDTQYF
TRBV20-1	11	TRBJ1-2	CSATNRGGYTF
TRBV7-9	22	TRBJ2-3	CASSSTDVETQYFGPEADTQYF